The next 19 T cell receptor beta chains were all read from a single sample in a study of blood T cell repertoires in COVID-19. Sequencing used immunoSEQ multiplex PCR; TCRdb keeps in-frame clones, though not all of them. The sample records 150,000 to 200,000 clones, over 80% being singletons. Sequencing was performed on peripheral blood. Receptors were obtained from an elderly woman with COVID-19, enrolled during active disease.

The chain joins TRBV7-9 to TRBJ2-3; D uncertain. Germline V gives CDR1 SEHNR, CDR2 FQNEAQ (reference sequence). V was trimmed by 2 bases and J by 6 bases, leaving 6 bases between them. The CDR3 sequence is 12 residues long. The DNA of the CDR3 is TGTGCCAGCAGCTTATACCGGGATACGCAGTATTTT. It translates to CASSLYRDTQYF.

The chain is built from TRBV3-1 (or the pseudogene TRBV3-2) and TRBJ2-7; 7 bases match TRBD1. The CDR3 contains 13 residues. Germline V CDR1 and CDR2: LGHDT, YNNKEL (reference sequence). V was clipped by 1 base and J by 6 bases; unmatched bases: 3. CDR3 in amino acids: CASSQGNRGEQYF. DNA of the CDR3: TGTGCCAGCAGCCAAGGAAACAGGGGCGAGCAGTACTTC.

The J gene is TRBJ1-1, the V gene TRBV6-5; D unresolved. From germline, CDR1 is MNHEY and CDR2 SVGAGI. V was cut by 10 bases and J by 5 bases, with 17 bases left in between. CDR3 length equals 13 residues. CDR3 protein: CATSRFSGTEAFF. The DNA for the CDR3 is TGTGCCACGTCGCGGTTCTCGGGGACTGAAGCTTTCTTT.

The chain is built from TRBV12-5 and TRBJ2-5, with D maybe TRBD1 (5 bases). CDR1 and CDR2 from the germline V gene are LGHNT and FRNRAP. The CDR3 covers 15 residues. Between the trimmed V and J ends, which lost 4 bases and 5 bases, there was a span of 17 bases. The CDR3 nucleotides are TGTGCTAGTGGTTCTGAGGCAGGGCCATGGGAGACCCAGTACTTC. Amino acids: CASGSEAGPWETQYF.

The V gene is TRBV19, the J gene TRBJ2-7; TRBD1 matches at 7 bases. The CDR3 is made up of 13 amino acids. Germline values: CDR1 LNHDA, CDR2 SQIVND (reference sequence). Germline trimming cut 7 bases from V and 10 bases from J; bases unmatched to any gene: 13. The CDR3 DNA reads TGTGCCAGTAACTACCGACAGGGCGACCGCCAGTACTTC. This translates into CASNYRQGDRQYF.

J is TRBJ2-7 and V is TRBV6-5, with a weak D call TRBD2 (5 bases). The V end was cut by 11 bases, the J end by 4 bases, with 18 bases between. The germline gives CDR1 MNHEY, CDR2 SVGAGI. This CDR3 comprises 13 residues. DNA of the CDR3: TGTGCCTCCGGTCGGGGTTTGGAATACGAGCAGTACTTC. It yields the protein CASGRGLEYEQYF.

CDR3 protein: CASSAQGKDSPLHF. CDR3 bases: TGCGCCAGCAGCGCACAGGGAAAGGATTCACCCCTCCACTTT. This chain uses TRBV5-1 with TRBJ1-6; perhaps TRBD1 as D (6 bases). Trimming took off 4 bases at V and 8 bases at J, with 13 bases between the two ends. This CDR3 comprises 14 residues. Germline CDR1 reads SGHRS; CDR2 reads YFSETQ.

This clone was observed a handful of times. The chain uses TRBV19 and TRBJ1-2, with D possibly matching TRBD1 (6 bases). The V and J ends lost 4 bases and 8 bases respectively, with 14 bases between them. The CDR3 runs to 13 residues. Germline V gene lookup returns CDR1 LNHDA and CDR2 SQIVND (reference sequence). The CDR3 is CASSNRAVGGYTF. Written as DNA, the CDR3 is TGTGCCAGTAGTAACAGGGCCGTTGGGGGCTACACCTTC.

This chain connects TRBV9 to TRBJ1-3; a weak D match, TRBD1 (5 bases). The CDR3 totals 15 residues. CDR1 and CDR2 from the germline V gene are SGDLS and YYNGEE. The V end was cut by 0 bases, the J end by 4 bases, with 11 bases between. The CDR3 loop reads CASSVAAGHGNTIYF. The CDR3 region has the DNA TGTGCCAGCAGCGTAGCAGCAGGGCACGGAAACACCATATATTTT.

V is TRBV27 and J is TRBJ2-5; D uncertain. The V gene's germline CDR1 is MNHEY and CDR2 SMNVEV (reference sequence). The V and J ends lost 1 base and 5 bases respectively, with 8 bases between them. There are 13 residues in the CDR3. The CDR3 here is CASSLFGYETQYF. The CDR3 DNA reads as TGTGCCAGCAGTTTATTCGGGTACGAGACCCAGTACTTC.

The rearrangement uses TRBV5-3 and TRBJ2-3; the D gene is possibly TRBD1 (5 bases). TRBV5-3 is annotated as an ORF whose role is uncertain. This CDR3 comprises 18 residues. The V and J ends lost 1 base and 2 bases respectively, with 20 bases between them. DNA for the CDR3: TGTGCCAGAAGCTTGTTTCAAGGGGCCCGGCGATACACAGATACGCAGTATTTT. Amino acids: CARSLFQGARRYTDTQYF.

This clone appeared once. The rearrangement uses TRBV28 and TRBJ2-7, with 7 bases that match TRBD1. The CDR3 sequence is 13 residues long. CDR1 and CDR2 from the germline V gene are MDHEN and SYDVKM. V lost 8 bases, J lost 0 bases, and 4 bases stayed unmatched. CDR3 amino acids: CASVTGISYEQYF. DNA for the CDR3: TGTGCCAGCGTGACAGGGATCTCCTACGAGCAGTACTTC.

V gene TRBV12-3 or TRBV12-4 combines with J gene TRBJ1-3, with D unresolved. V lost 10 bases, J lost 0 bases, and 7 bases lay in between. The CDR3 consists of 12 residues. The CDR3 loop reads CATGDSGNTIYF. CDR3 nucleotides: TGTGCCACCGGGGACTCTGGAAACACCATATATTTT.

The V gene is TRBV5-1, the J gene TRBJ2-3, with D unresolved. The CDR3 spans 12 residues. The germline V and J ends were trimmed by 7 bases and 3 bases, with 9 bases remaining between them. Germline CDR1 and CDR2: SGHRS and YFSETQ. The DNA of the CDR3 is TGCGCCAGCCAGGATCATACAGATACGCAGTATTTT. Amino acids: CASQDHTDTQYF.

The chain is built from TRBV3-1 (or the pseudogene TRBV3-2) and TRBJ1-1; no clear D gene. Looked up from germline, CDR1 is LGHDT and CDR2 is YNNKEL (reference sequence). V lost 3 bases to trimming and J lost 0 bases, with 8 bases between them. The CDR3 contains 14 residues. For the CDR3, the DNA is TGTGCCAGCAGCCATCTAACCATGAACACTGAAGCTTTCTTT. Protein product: CASSHLTMNTEAFF.

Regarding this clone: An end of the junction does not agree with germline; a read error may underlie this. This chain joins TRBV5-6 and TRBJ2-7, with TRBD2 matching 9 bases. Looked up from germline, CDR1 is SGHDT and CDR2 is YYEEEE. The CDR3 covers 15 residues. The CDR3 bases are TGTGCCAGCAGCTTGTACCTAGCGGGGCCCTACCAGCAGTACTTC. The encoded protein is CASSLYLAGPYQQYF.

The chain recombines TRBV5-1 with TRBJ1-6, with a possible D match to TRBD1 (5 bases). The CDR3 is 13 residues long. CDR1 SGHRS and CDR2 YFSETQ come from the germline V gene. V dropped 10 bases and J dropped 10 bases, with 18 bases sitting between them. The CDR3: CASSSPGESPLHF. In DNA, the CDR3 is TGCGCCTCCTCCTCCCCGGGGGAATCACCCCTCCACTTT.

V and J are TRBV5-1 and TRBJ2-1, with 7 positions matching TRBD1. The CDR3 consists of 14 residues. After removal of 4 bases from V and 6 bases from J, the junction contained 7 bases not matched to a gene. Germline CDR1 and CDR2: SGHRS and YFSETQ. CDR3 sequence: CASSAPQGPNEQFF. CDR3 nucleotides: TGCGCCAGCAGCGCCCCACAGGGGCCCAATGAGCAGTTCTTC.

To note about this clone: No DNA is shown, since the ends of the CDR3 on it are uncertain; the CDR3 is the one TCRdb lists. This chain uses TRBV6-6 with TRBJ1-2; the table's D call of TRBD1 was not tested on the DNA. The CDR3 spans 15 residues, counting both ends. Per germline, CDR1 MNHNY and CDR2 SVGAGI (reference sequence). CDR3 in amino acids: CASSSGQGDRNGYTF.